This T cell receptor beta chain came from a study of blood T cell repertoires in COVID-19. The assay was immunoSEQ multiplex PCR, and TCRdb's table has in-frame clones only and misses some. The sample includes 50,000 to 70,000 clones, more than 60% of them seen just once. Trimming pared 7 bases from V and 1 base from J, leaving 14 bases between. Germline lookup yields CDR1 MNHNY and CDR2 SVGAGI (reference sequence). The CDR3 consists of 14 residues. The source material was peripheral blood. The V call is TRBV6-6, the J call TRBJ2-7, with D perhaps matching TRBD2 (5 bases). The TCR sequence derives from a human donor in a cohort sampled during active COVID-19. As DNA, the CDR3 is TGTGCCAGCACTAACGAGGGCCTATCCTACGAGCAGTACTTC. Translation: CASTNEGLSYEQYF.